This T cell receptor beta chain derives from a study of neurological immune-mediated disorders. Across the study: Disease course was recorded as relapsing-remitting for roughly 31 and secondary progressive for 3 of the 34 multiple sclerosis patients.

Per germline, CDR1 KGHDR and CDR2 SFDVKD. The CDR3 has 14 amino acids. V lost 3 bases, J lost 3 bases, and 7 bases lay in between. This clonotype occurred many times. Indicated time point: longitudinal time-point 2. The cDNA was generated by 5'RACE with 10-nucleotide random UMIs. TCRdb reanalysed the 5' RACE reads using MiXCR and keeps one entry per CDR3 protein. This sample carries 80,000 to 100,000 distinct CDR3 sequences, approximately 6% of them seen once, and the ten largest clones take roughly 7.3%. This TCR derives from a woman aged 60-70 years with multiple sclerosis. The chain uses TRBV24-1 and TRBJ2-2; D remains unclear. Sequencing used PBMCs. This chain's CDR3 is CATSDRGYTGELFF. CDR3 DNA sequence: TGTGCCACCAGTGATCGCGGTTACACCGGGGAGCTGTTTTTT.